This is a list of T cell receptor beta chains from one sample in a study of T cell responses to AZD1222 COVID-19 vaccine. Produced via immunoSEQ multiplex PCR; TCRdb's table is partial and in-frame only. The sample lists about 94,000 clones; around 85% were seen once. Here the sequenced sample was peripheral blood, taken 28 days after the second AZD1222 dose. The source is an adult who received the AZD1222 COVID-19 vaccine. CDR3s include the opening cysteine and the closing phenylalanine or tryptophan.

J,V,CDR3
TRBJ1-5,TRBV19,CASSVTRGAINQPQHF
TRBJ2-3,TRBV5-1,CASSSGVAPDTQYF
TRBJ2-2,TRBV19,CASKRTNTGELFF
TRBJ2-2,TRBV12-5,CASGLVRASVPWRTGELFF
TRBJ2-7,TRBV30,CAWAGTLYEQYF
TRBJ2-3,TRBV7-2,CASSLAGGRTDTQYF
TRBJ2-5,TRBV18,CASSPTGGLETQYF
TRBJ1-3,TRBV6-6,CASSYGGAKGNTIYF
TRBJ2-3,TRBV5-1,CASSFSGAGTDTQYF
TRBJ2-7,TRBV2,CASSERAAYEQYF
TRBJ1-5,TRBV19,CASSAKKGGPQPQHF